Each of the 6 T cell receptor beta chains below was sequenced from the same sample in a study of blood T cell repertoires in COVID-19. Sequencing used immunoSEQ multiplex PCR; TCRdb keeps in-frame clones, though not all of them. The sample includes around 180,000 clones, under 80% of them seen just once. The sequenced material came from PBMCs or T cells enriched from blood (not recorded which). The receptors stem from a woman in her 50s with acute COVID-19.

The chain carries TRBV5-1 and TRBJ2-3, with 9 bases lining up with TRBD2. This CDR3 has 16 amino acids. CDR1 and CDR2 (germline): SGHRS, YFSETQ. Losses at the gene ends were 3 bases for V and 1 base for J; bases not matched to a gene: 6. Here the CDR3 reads CASSSYSSGGTDTQYF. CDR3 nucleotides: TGCGCCAGCAGCTCTTACTCTAGCGGGGGCACAGATACGCAGTATTTT. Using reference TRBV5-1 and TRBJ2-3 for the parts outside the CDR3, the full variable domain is KAGVTQTPRYLIKTRGQQVTLSCSPISGHRSVSWYQQTPGQGLQFLFEYFSETQRNKGNFPGRFSGRQFSNSRSEMNVSTLELGDSALYLCASSSYSSGGTDTQYFGPGTRLTVL.

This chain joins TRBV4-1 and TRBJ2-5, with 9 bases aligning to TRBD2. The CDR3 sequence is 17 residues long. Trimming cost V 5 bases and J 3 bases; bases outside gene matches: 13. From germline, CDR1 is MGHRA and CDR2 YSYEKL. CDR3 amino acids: CASSGIVAGAREETQYF. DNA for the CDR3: TGCGCCAGCAGCGGAATAGTAGCGGGGGCGAGGGAAGAGACCCAGTACTTC.

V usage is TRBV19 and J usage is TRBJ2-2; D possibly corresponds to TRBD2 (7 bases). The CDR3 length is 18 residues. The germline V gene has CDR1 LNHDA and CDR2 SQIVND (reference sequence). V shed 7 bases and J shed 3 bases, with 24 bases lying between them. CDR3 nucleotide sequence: TGTGCCAGTATACGGATGTCGGGGGGCATGTCAGACACCGGGGAGCTGTTTTTT. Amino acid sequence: CASIRMSGGMSDTGELFF.

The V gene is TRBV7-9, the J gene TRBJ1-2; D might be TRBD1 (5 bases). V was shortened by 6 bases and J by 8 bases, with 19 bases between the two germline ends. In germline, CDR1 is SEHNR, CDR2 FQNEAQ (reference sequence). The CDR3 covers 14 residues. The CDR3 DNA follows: TGTGCCAGCAGTTACAGCAGGGAGGGTCGAGGCTACACCTTC. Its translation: CASSYSREGRGYTF. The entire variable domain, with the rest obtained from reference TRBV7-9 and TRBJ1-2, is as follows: DTGVSQNPRHKITKRGQNVTFRCDPISEHNRLYWYRQTLGQGPEFLTYFQNEAQLEKSRLLSDRFSAERPKGSFSTLEIQRTEQGDSAMYLCASSYSREGRGYTFGSGTRLTVV.

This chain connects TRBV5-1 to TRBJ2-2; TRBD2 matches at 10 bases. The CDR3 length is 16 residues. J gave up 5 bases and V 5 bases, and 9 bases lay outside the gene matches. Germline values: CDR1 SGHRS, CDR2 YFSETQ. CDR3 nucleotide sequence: TGCGCCAGCAGGGGGGCCTTAGCGGGAGGAACCGGGGAGCTGTTTTTT. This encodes CASRGALAGGTGELFF.

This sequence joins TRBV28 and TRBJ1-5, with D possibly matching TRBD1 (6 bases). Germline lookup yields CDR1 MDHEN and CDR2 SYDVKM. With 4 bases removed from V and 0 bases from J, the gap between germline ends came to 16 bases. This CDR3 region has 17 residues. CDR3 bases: TGTGCCAGCAGTTCCTATTTGACAGGATATAGCAATCAGCCCCAGCATTTT. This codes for CASSSYLTGYSNQPQHF.